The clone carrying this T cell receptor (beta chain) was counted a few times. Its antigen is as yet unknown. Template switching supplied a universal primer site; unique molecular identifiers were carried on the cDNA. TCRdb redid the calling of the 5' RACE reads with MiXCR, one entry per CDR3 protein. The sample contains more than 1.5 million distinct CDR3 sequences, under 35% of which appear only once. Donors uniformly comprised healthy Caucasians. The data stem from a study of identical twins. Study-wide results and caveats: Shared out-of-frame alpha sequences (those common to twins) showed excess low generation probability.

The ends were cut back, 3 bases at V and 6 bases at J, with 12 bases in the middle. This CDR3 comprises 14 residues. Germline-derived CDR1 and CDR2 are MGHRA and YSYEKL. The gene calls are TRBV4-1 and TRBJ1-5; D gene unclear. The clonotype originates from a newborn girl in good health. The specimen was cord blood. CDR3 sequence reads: CASSQTLVPQPQHF. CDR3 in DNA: TGCGCCAGCAGCCAGACGTTGGTACCTCAGCCCCAGCATTTT.